This T cell receptor beta chain was sequenced in a study of blood T cell repertoires in COVID-19. Germline CDR1 SEHNR, CDR2 FQNEAQ (reference sequence). With V trimmed by 4 bases and J by 6 bases, 6 bases remained unmatched. The CDR3 is 14 residues long. The repertoire was sequenced with immunoSEQ multiplex PCR; TCRdb's copy has only in-frame clones and lacks some. Altogether around 150,000 clones are present, about 83% being singletons, with the ten largest covering 5% to 6%. Sequencing was carried out using peripheral blood. The chain links TRBV7-9 to TRBJ2-7, with TRBD1 matching 10 bases. The receptor was derived from a human donor in a cohort sampled during active COVID-19. The CDR3 loop reads CASSSDRGSREQYF. The CDR3 DNA reads TGTGCCAGCAGCTCGGACAGGGGGTCACGCGAGCAGTACTTC.